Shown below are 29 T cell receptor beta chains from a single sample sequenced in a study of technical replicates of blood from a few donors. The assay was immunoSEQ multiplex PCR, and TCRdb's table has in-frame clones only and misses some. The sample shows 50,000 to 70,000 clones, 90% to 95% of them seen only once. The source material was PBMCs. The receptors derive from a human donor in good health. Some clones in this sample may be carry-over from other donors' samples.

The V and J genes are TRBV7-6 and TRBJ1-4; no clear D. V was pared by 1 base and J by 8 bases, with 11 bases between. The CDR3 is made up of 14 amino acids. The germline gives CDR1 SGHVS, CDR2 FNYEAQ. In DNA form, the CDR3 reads TGTGCCAGCAGCTTAGGGACCCGCGGGGAAAAACTGTTTTTT. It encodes CASSLGTRGEKLFF.

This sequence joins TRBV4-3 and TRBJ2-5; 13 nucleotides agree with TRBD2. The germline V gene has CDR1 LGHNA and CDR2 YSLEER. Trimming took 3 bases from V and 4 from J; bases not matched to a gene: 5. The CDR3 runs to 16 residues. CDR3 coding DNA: TGCGCCAGCAGCCAGACACTAGCGGGGGGGCTAGAGACCCAGTACTTC. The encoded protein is CASSQTLAGGLETQYF.

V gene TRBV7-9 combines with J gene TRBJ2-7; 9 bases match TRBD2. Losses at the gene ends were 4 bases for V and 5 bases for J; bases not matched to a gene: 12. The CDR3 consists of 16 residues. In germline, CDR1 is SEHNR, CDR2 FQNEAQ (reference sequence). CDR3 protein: CASSYPPSGGRNEQYF. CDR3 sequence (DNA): TGTGCCAGCAGCTACCCGCCGAGCGGGGGGCGAAACGAGCAGTACTTC.

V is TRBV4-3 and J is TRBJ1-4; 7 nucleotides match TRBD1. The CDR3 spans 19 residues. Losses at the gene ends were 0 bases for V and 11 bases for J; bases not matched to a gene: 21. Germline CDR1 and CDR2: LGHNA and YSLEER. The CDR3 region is CASSQDTAGASGTAWKLFF. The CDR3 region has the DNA TGCGCCAGCAGCCAAGATACAGCTGGGGCTTCGGGGACAGCATGGAAACTGTTTTTT.

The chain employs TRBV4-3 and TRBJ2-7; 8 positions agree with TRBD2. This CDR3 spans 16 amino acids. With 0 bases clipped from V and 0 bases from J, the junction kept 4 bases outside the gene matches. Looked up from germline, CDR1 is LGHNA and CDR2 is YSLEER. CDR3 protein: CASSQDTGGSSYEQYF. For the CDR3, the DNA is TGCGCCAGCAGCCAAGATACGGGAGGGAGCTCCTACGAGCAGTACTTC.

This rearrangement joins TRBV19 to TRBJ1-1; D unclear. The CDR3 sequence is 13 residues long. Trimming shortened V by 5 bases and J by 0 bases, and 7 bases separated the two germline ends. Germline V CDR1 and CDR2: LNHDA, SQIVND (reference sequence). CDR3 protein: CASSPEVNTEAFF. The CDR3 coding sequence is TGTGCCAGTAGTCCAGAGGTGAACACTGAAGCTTTCTTT. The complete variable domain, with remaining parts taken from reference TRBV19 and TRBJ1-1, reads DGGITQSPKYLFRKEGQNVTLSCEQNLNHDAMYWYRQDPGQGLRLIYYSQIVNDFQKGDIAEGYSVSREKKESFPLTVTSAQKNPTAFYLCASSPEVNTEAFFGQGTRLTVV.

The DNA of the CDR3 is TGTGCCAGCAGCTTGGGGTACTCGAACACCGGGGAGCTGTTTTTT. Its protein is CASSLGYSNTGELFF. The chain has TRBV5-4 and TRBJ2-2; D gene unclear. Germline values: CDR1 SGHNT, CDR2 YYREEE (reference sequence). The CDR3 runs 15 residues. V was pared by 0 bases and J by 0 bases, with 6 bases between.

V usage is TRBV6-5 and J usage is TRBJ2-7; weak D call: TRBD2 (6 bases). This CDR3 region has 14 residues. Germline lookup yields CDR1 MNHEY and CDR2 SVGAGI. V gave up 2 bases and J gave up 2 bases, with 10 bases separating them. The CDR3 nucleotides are TGTGCCAGCAGTTACGGGACTTCAGCCTACGAGCAGTACTTC. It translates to CASSYGTSAYEQYF.

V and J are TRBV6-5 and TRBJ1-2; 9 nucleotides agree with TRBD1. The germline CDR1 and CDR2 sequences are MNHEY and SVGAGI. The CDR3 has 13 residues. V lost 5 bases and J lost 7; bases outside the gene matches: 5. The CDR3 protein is CASSKGQGLGYTF. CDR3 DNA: TGTGCCAGCAGTAAAGGACAGGGGCTTGGCTACACCTTC.

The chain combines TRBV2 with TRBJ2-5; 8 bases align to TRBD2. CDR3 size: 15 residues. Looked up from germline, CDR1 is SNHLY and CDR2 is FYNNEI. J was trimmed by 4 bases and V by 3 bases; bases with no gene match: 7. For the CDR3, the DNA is TGTGCCAGCAGTGACCGAGCGGGAGTGGGAGAGACCCAGTACTTC. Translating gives CASSDRAGVGETQYF.

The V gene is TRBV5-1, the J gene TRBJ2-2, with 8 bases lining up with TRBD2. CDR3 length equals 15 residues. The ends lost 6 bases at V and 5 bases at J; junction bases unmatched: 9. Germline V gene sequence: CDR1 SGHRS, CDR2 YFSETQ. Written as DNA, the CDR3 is TGCGCCAGCAACCTTCTCGCGGGAGGTACCGGGGAGCTGTTTTTT. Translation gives CASNLLAGGTGELFF.

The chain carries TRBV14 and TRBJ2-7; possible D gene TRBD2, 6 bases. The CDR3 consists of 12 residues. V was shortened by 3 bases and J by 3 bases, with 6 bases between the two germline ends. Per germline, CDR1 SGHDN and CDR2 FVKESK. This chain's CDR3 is CASSQEGYEQYF. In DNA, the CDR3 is TGTGCCAGCAGCCAGGAGGGCTACGAGCAGTACTTC.

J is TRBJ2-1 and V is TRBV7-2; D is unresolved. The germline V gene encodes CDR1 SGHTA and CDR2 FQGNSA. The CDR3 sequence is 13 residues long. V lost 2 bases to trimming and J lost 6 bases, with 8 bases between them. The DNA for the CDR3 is TGTGCCAGCAGCTTATACGTCAGCAATGAGCAGTTCTTC. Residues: CASSLYVSNEQFF.

DNA for the CDR3: TGTGCCAGTAGTACCCCTAGCTTGACAGGCCTTACCACCGGGGAGCTGTTTTTT. It is translated as CASSTPSLTGLTTGELFF. The chain carries TRBV19 and TRBJ2-2; TRBD1 is a possible D gene (6 bases). Germline CDR1 reads LNHDA; CDR2 reads SQIVND (reference sequence). The CDR3 consists of 18 residues. V lost 4 bases and J lost 4, with 22 bases in between.

CDR3 amino acids: CASSLGPGTGELFF. The DNA for the CDR3 is TGCGCCAGCAGCTTGGGCCCAGGTACCGGGGAGCTGTTTTTT. The chain is built from TRBV5-1 and TRBJ2-2, with no clear D. Germline values: CDR1 SGHRS, CDR2 YFSETQ. V lost 0 bases, J lost 5 bases, and 8 bases lay in between. This CDR3 is 14 amino acids long.

CDR3 loop: CATSRDPGGEQFF. CDR3 bases: TGTGCCACCAGCAGAGATCCGGGGGGGGAGCAGTTCTTC. This chain joins TRBV15 and TRBJ2-1; 8 bases agree with TRBD2. The CDR3 is made up of 13 amino acids. The J segment lost 10 bases and the V segment lost 0 bases, leaving 2 bases of the junction unmatched. Germline assignment: CDR1 LNHNV and CDR2 YYDKDF (reference sequence). The full variable domain, in which reference TRBV15 and TRBJ2-1 provide the parts outside the CDR3, is DAMVIQNPRYQVTQFGKPVTLSCSQTLNHNVMYWYQQKSSQAPKLLFHYYDKDFNNEADTPDNFQSRRPNTSFCFLDIRSPGLGDTAMYLCATSRDPGGEQFFGPGTRLTVL.

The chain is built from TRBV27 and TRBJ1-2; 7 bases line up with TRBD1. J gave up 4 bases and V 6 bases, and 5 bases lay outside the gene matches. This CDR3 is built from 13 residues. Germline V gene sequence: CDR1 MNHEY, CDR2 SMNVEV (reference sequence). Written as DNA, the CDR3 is TGTGCCAGCAGCCGGGACAGTAGCTATGGCTACACCTTC. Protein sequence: CASSRDSSYGYTF.

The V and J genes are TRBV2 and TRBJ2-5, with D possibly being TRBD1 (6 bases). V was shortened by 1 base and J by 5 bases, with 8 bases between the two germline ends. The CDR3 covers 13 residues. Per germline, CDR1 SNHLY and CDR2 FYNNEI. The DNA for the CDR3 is TGTGCCAGCAGTGAAGAGGGGGTTGAGACCCAGTACTTC. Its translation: CASSEEGVETQYF.

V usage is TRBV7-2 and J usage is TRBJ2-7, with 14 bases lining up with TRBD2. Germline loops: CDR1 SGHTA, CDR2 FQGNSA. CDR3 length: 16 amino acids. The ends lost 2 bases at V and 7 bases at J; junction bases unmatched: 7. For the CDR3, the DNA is TGTGCCAGCAGCTTACAAGGACTAGCGGGAGGAGGAGAGCAGTACTTC. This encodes CASSLQGLAGGGEQYF.

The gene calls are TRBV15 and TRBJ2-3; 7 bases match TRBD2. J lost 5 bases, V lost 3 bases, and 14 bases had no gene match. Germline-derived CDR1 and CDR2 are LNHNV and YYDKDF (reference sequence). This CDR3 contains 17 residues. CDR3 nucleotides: TGTGCCACCAGCAGTCAGAGGGCTAGCGGACCGGGAGATACGCAGTATTTT. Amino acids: CATSSQRASGPGDTQYF.

This chain's CDR3 is CASSLIGREQFF. The CDR3 nucleotides are TGTGCCAGCAGTTTGATTGGTAGAGAGCAGTTCTTC. The V and J genes are TRBV28 and TRBJ2-1; D gene unclear. CDR1 MDHEN and CDR2 SYDVKM come from the germline V gene. This CDR3 is built from 12 residues. Trimming left V 3 bases short and J 10 bases short, with 10 bases between.

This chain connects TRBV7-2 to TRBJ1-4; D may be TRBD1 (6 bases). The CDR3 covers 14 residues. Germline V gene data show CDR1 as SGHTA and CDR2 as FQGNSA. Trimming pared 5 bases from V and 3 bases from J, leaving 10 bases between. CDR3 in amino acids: CASSQGRANEKLFF. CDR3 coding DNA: TGTGCCAGCAGCCAGGGGCGGGCTAATGAAAAACTGTTTTTT. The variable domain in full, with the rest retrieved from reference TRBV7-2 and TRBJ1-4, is GAGVSQSPSNKVTEKGKDVELRCDPISGHTALYWYRQSLGQGLEFLIYFQGNSAPDKSGLPSDRFSAERTGGSVSTLTIQRTQQEDSAVYLCASSQGRANEKLFFGSGTQLSVL.

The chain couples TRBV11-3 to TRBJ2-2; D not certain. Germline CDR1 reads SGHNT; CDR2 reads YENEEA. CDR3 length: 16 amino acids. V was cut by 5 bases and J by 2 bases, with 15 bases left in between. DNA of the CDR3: TGTGCCAGCAGCCCCCCCCCACCACTAAACACCGGGGAGCTGTTTTTT. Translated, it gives CASSPPPPLNTGELFF.

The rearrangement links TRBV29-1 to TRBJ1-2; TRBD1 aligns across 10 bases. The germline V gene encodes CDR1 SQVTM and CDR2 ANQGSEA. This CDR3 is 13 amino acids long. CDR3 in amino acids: CKAPGQGNYGYTF. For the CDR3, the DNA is TGCAAAGCCCCGGGACAGGGGAACTATGGCTACACCTTC.

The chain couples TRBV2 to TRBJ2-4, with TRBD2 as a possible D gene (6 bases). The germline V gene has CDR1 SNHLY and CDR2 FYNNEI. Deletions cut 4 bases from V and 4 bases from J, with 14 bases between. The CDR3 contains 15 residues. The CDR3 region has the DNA TGTGCCAGCAGTGCTGCCGGGACTTATAAAAACATTCAGTACTTC. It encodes CASSAAGTYKNIQYF.

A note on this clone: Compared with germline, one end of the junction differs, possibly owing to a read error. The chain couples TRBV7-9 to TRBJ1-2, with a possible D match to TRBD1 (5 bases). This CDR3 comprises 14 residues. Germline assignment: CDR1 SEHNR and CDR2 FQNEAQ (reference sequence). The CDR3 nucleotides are TGTGCCAGCACCTTATCAGGGATTAACTATGGCTACACCTTC. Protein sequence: CASTLSGINYGYTF.

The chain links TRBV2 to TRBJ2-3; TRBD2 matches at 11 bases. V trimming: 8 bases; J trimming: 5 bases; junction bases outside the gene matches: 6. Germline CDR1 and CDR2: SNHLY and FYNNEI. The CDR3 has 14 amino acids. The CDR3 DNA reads TGTGCCAGCGCACCGGGACTAGCGGTAGATACGCAGTATTTT. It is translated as CASAPGLAVDTQYF.

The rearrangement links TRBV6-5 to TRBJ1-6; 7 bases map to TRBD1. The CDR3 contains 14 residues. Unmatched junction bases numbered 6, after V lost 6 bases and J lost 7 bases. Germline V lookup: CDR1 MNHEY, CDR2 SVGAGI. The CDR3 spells CASSPGTENSPLHF. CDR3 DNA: TGTGCCAGCAGCCCCGGGACAGAAAATTCACCCCTCCACTTT.

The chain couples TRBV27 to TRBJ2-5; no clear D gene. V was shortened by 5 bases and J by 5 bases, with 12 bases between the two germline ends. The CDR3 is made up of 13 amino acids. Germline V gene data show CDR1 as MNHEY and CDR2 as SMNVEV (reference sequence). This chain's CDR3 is CASSQPPRETQYF. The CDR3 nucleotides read TGTGCCAGCAGTCAACCCCCTAGGGAGACCCAGTACTTC.